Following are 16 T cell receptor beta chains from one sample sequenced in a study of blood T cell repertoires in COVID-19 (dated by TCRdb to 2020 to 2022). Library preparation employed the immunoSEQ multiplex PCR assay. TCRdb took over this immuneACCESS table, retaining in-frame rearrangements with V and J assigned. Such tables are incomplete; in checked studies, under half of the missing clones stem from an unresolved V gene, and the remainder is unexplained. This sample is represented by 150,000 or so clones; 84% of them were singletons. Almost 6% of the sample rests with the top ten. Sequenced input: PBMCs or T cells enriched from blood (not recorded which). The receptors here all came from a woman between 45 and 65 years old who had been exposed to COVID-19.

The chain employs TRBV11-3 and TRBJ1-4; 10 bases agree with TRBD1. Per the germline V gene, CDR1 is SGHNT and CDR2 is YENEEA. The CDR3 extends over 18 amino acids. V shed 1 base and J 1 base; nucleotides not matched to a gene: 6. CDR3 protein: CASSLAGTGEGTNEKLFF. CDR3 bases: TGTGCCAGCAGCTTAGCAGGGACAGGGGAAGGAACTAATGAAAAACTGTTTTTT.

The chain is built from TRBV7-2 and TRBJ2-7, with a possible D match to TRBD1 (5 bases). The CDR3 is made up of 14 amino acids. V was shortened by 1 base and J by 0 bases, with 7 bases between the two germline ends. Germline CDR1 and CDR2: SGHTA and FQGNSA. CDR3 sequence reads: CASSLEGVSYEQYF. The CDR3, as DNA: TGTGCCAGCAGCTTAGAAGGGGTCTCCTACGAGCAGTACTTC.

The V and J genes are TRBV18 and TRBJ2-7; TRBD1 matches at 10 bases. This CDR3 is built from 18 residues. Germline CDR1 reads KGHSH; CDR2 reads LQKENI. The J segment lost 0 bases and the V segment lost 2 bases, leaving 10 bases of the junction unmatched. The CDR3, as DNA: TGTGCCAGCTCACCAACGGCCGACAGGGGGCCATACTCCTACGAGCAGTACTTC. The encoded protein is CASSPTADRGPYSYEQYF.

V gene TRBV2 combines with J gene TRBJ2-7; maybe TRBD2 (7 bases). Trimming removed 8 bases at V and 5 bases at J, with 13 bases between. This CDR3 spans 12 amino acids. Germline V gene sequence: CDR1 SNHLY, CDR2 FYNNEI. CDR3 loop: CASRGGANEQYF. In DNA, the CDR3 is TGTGCCAGCCGAGGGGGGGCTAACGAGCAGTACTTC.

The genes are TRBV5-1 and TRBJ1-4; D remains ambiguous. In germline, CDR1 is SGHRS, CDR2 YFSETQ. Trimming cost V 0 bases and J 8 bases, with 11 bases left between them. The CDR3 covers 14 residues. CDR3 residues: CASSLVGSEEKLFF. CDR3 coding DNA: TGCGCCAGCAGCTTGGTAGGCAGCGAAGAAAAACTGTTTTTT. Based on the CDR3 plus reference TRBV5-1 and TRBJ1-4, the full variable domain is KAGVTQTPRYLIKTRGQQVTLSCSPISGHRSVSWYQQTPGQGLQFLFEYFSETQRNKGNFPGRFSGRQFSNSRSEMNVSTLELGDSALYLCASSLVGSEEKLFFGSGTQLSVL.

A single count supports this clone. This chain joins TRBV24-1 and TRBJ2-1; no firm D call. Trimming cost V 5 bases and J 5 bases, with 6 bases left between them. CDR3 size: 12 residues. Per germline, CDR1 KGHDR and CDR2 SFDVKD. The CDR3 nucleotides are TGTGCCACCAGTGCCCCCAACAATGAGCAGTTCTTC. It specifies CATSAPNNEQFF.

CDR3 residues: CASSPLDRGGRNTEAFF. The CDR3 nucleotides are TGTGCCAGCAGTCCGTTGGACAGGGGAGGGCGGAACACTGAAGCTTTCTTT. This chain connects TRBV27 to TRBJ1-1; 9 nucleotides align to TRBD1. CDR3 length: 17 amino acids. V dropped 5 bases and J dropped 1; count of bases not matched to a gene: 11. Looked up from germline, CDR1 is MNHEY and CDR2 is SMNVEV (reference sequence).

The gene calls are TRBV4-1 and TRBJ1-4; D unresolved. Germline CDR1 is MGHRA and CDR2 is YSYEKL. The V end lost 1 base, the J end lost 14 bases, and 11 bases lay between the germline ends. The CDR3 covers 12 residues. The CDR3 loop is CASSQGVGALFF. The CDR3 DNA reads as TGCGCCAGCAGCCAAGGAGTGGGAGCCCTGTTTTTT.

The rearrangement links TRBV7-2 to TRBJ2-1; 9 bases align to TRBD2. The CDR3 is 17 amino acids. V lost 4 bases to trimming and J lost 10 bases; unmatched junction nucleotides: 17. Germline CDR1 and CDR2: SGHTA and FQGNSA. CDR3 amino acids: CASSSTRRVAGEGEQFF. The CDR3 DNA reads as TGTGCCAGCAGCTCCACCCGGAGGGTAGCGGGAGAAGGGGAGCAGTTCTTC.

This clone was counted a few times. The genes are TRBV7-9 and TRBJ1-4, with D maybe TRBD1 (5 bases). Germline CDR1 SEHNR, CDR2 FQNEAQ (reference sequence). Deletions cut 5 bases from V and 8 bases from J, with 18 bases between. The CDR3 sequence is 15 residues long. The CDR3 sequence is CASSLPSAGWEKLFF. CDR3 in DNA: TGTGCCAGCAGCCTCCCTTCGGCAGGGTGGGAAAAACTGTTTTTT.

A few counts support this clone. The CDR3: CASSLQPPGITNYGYTF. The CDR3 region has the DNA TGTGCCAGCAGTTTACAACCCCCAGGGATAACTAACTATGGCTACACCTTC. V gene TRBV27 combines with J gene TRBJ1-2, with D maybe TRBD1 (5 bases). This CDR3 contains 17 residues. Trimming took off 2 bases at V and 0 bases at J, with 16 bases between the two ends. CDR1 is MNHEY, CDR2 SMNVEV, per germline (reference sequence).

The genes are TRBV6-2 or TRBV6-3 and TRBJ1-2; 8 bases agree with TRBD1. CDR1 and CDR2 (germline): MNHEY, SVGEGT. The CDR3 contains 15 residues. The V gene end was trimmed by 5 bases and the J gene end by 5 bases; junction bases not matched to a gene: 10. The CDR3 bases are TGTGCCAGCAGTCTTCGGACAGGGAGAGGTTATGGCTACACCTTC. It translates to CASSLRTGRGYGYTF.

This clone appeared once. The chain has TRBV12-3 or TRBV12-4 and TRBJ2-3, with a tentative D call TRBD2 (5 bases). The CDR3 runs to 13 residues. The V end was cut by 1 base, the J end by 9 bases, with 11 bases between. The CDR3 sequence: CASSLDDRRTQYF. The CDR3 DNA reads TGTGCCAGCAGTTTAGACGATAGGAGGACGCAGTATTTT.

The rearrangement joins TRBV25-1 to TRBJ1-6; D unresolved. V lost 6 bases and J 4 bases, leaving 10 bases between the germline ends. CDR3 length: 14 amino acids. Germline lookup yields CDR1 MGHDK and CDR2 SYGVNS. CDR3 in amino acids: CASSHEAYNSPLHF. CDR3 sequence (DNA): TGTGCCAGCAGCCATGAGGCATATAATTCACCCCTCCACTTT. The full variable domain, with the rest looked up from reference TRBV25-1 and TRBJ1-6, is EADIYQTPRYLVIGTGKKITLECSQTMGHDKMYWYQQDPGMELHLIHYSYGVNSTEKGDLSSESTVSRIRTEHFPLTLESARPSHTSQYLCASSHEAYNSPLHFGNGTRLTVT.

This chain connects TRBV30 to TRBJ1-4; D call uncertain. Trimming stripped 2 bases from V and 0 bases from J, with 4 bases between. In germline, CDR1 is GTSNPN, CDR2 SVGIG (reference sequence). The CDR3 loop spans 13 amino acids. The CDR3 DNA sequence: TGTGCCTGGAGTTATGCAACTAATGAAAAACTGTTTTTT. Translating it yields CAWSYATNEKLFF.

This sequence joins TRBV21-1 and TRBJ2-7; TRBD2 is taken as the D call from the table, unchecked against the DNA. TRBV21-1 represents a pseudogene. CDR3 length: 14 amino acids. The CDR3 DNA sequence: TGTGCCAGTCCCGGGACTAGCGCTTCCTACGAGCAGTACTTC. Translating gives CASPGTSASYEQYF.